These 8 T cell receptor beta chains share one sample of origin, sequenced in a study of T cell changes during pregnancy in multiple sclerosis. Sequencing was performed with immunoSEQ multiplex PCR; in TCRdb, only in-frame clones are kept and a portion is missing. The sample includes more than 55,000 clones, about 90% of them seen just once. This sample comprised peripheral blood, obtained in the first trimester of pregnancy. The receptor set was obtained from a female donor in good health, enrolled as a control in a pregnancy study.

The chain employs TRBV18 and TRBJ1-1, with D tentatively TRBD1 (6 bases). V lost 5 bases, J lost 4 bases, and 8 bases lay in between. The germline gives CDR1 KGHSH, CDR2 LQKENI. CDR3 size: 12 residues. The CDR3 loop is CASSSTGTEAFF. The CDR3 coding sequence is TGTGCCAGCTCATCGACAGGCACTGAAGCTTTCTTT.

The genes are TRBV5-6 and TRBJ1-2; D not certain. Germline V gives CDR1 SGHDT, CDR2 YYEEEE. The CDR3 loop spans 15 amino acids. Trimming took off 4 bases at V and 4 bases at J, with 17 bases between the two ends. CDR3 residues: CASSRRQTAIYGYTF. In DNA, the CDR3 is TGTGCCAGCAGCCGACGCCAAACAGCCATCTATGGCTACACCTTC.

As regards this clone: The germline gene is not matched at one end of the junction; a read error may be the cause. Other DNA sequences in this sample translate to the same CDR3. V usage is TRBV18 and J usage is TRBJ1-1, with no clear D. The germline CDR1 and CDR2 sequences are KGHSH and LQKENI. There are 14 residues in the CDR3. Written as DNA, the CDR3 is TGTGCCAGCTCACCCTCGGGGTTGAATACTGAAGCTTTCTTT. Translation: CASSPSGLNTEAFF.

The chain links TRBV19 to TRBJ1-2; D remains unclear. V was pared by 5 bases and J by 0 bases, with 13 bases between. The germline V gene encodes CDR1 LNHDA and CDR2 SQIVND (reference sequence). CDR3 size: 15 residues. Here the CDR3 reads CASSAGNGPNYGYTF. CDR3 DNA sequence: TGTGCCAGTAGTGCGGGAAACGGTCCTAACTATGGCTACACCTTC.

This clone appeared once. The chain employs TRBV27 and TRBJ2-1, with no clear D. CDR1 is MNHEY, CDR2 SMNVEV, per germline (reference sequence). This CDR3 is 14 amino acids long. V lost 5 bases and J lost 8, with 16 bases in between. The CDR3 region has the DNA TGTGCCAGCAGTCTAGGCCCCCGGTTCGATGAGCAGTTCTTC. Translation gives CASSLGPRFDEQFF.

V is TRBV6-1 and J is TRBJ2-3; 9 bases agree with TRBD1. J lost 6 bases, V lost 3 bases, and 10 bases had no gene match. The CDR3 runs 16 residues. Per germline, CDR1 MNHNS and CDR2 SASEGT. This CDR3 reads CASSDQTGTGSDTQYF. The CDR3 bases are TGTGCCAGCAGTGATCAAACCGGGACAGGGTCCGATACGCAGTATTTT.

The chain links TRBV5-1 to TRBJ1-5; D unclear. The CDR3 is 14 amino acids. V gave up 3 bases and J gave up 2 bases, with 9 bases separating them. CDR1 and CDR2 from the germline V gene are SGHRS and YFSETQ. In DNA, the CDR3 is TGCGCCAGCAGCTCCGGGGAGGGCAATCAGCCCCAGCATTTT. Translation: CASSSGEGNQPQHF.

Here the CDR3 reads CASTIQGADGYTF. The CDR3 coding sequence is TGTGCCAGCACCATCCAGGGGGCGGATGGCTACACCTTC. The chain links TRBV28 to TRBJ1-2; 8 nucleotides match TRBD1. Losses at the gene ends were 7 bases for V and 6 bases for J; bases not matched to a gene: 7. This CDR3 is 13 amino acids long. Germline values: CDR1 MDHEN, CDR2 SYDVKM.